Below, 16 T cell receptor beta chains from the same sample are listed, as sequenced in a study of regulatory T cells in long-lasting Graves disease. Construction of the TCR beta libraries employed iRepertoire HTBI primers in conjunction with Arm-PCR of CDR3 regions. TCRdb processed the multiplex PCR reads anew with MiXCR; each CDR3 protein has one entry. The table shows a few hundred thousand distinct CDR3 sequences, with under 25% occurring only once. Time point reported: persistent/refractory GD, antithyroid drugs over 5 years with positive TRAb. With RNA extracted from PBMCs as input, the TCR library was made. This specimen was peripheral blood mononuclear cells (PBMCs), taken when the disease was refractory, from a patient treated with antithyroid drugs. The receptor source for this set is a female donor with Graves disease.

This clonotype has a handful of counts. This rearrangement joins TRBV5-1 to TRBJ2-7; perhaps TRBD1 as D (6 bases). V was clipped by 5 bases and J by 3 bases, with 15 bases between them. Per the germline V gene, CDR1 is SGHRS and CDR2 is YFSETQ. The CDR3 length is 14 residues. The CDR3 DNA follows: TGCGCCAGCAGAGTCGCCAGGGGTGGCTACGAGCAGTACTTC. It yields the protein CASRVARGGYEQYF. The entire variable domain, with the rest obtained from reference TRBV5-1 and TRBJ2-7, is as follows: KAGVTQTPRYLIKTRGQQVTLSCSPISGHRSVSWYQQTPGQGLQFLFEYFSETQRNKGNFPGRFSGRQFSNSRSEMNVSTLELGDSALYLCASRVARGGYEQYFGPGTRLTVT.

This clonotype was recorded many times. The chain has TRBV6-2 or TRBV6-3 and TRBJ2-5; possible D gene TRBD2, 7 bases. Germline assignment: CDR1 MNHEY and CDR2 SVGEGT. The CDR3 sequence is 15 residues long. V dropped 5 bases and J dropped 4 bases, with 17 bases sitting between them. CDR3 protein: CASSHQGGGSETQYF. The CDR3 region has the DNA TGTGCCAGCAGTCATCAAGGGGGGGGCTCAGAGACCCAGTACTTC.

This clonotype was detected ten times or more. This sequence joins TRBV6-2 or TRBV6-3 and TRBJ2-6; possible D gene TRBD1, 6 bases. Germline values: CDR1 MNHEY, CDR2 SVGEGT. The CDR3 is made up of 17 amino acids. Between the trimmed V and J ends, which lost 4 bases and 4 bases, there was a span of 17 bases. CDR3 sequence reads: CASSSARQVAGANVLTF. CDR3 coding DNA: TGTGCCAGCAGTTCCGCCCGACAGGTCGCCGGGGCCAACGTCCTGACTTTC.

In its sample, this clonotype was seen many times. The J gene is TRBJ2-2, the V gene TRBV28; 10 bases align to TRBD1. The CDR3 runs to 18 residues. The germline gives CDR1 MDHEN, CDR2 SYDVKM. The ends lost 1 base at V and 4 bases at J; junction bases unmatched: 9. DNA of the CDR3: TGTGCCAGCAGTTTATCTATTTGGGGGACAGGGGCCACCGGGGAGCTGTTTTTT. As protein: CASSLSIWGTGATGELFF.

As regards this clonotype: This could be a read error, since a much larger clone is one nucleotide away. Without the conserved terminal phenylalanine or tryptophan, this CDR3 likely stems from a read error. The chain links TRBV10-3 to TRBJ1-1; D may be TRBD1 (5 bases). V was trimmed by 8 bases and J by 1 base, leaving 11 bases between them. The V gene's germline CDR1 is ENHRY and CDR2 SYGVKD. The CDR3 loop spans 13 amino acids. The CDR3 region has the DNA TGTGCCATCCACGGGACGGAGAACACTGAAGCTTTCTTG. It is translated as CAIHGTENTEAFL.

The chain links TRBV18 to TRBJ2-7; 8 bases match TRBD1. The CDR3 has 13 amino acids. The junction had 10 bases not matched to a gene; V was cut back by 9 bases and J by 6 bases. CDR1 and CDR2 (germline): KGHSH, LQKENI. CDR3 sequence (DNA): TGTGCCAGTTCTCAGACAGGGGACAGCGAGCAGTACTTC. Protein product: CASSQTGDSEQYF.

This clonotype was observed many times. The V and J genes are TRBV12-3 or TRBV12-4 and TRBJ2-7, with D possibly called TRBD1 or TRBD2 (6 bases each). CDR3 size: 15 residues. V was clipped by 3 bases and J by 2 bases, with 14 bases between them. CDR3 region: CASSLRGRNTYEQYF. As DNA, the CDR3 is TGTGCCAGCAGTTTGAGGGGGAGGAATACCTACGAGCAGTACTTC.

This clonotype was detected a few times. The chain is built from TRBV12-3 or TRBV12-4 and TRBJ2-7; no definite D call. The CDR3 is 15 amino acids. Trimming stripped 1 base from V and 0 bases from J, with 10 bases between. CDR3 nucleotide sequence: TGTGCCAGCAGTTTAGGGTTATTATCCTCCTACGAGCAGTACTTC. Translating gives CASSLGLLSSYEQYF.

This clonotype was picked up a small number of times. Possible read error: a much larger clone is one base away. The gene calls are TRBV28 and TRBJ2-7; the match to TRBD1 covers 7 bases. The germline V gene has CDR1 MDHEN and CDR2 SYDVKM. CDR3 size: 14 residues. V was pared by 2 bases and J by 2 bases, with 3 bases of the junction left unmatched. The CDR3 reads CASSLLGQTYEQYF. CDR3 in DNA: TGTGCCAGCAGTTTACTGGGACAGACCTACGAGCAGTACTTC.

This clonotype was counted ten times or more. The gene calls are TRBV6-2 or TRBV6-3 and TRBJ2-7; 8 bases are a match to TRBD1. This CDR3 is built from 15 residues. Germline V gives CDR1 MNHEY, CDR2 SVGEGT. The V gene end was trimmed by 2 bases and the J gene end by 3 bases; junction bases not matched to a gene: 6. This chain's CDR3 is CASSYGGQEYYEQYF. The CDR3 nucleotides read TGTGCCAGCAGTTACGGGGGACAGGAGTACTACGAGCAGTACTTC.

This clonotype was seen more than once but under ten times. A junction boundary mismatches the germline segment, possibly from a read error. This chain joins TRBV7-8 and TRBJ2-7; 7 nucleotides line up with TRBD2. The CDR3 loop spans 16 amino acids. Germline V gives CDR1 SGHVS, CDR2 FQNEAQ. CDR3 loop: CASRPLAGLVSHEQYF. In nucleotides, the CDR3 is TGTGCCAGCAGACCCTTAGCCGGACTAGTCTCCCACGAGCAGTACTTC.

This clonotype was picked up many times. The J gene is TRBJ2-2, the V gene TRBV7-8; no reliable D call. V was shortened by 1 base and J by 6 bases, with 15 bases between the two germline ends. Looked up from germline, CDR1 is SGHVS and CDR2 is FQNEAQ. The CDR3 has 16 amino acids. The CDR3 DNA reads TGTGCCAGCAGCTTAGGCACAGATGTGAGCGCCGGGGAGCTGTTTTTT. Encoded protein: CASSLGTDVSAGELFF.

This clonotype came up many times. The chain carries TRBV12-5 and TRBJ1-1, with 7 bases matching TRBD1. The V gene end was trimmed by 7 bases and the J gene end by 6 bases; junction bases not matched to a gene: 8. Germline CDR1 is LGHNT and CDR2 is FRNRAP. This CDR3 is built from 13 residues. The CDR3 loop is CASDGQAWSEAFF. For the CDR3, the DNA is TGTGCTAGTGACGGACAGGCGTGGTCTGAAGCTTTCTTT.

V gene TRBV20-1 combines with J gene TRBJ1-1, with unresolved D. Between the trimmed V and J ends, which lost 2 bases and 6 bases, there was a span of 13 bases. CDR1 and CDR2 (germline): DFQATT, SNEGSKA (reference sequence). This CDR3 comprises 13 residues. In DNA, the CDR3 is TGCAGTGCTAGACCCCCATACGGCCCTGAAGCTTTCTTT. This encodes CSARPPYGPEAFF.

Many counts were recorded for this clonotype. This sequence joins TRBV13 and TRBJ2-4; 7 nucleotides align to TRBD1. Germline V gene data show CDR1 as PRHDT and CDR2 as FYEKMQ (reference sequence). The CDR3 runs 14 residues. V trimming: 5 bases; J trimming: 7 bases; junction bases outside the gene matches: 8. This chain's CDR3 is CASSHTTGVNIQYF. The CDR3 DNA sequence: TGTGCCAGCAGCCACACTACAGGGGTGAACATTCAGTACTTC.

This clonotype was seen many times. For the CDR3, the DNA is TGTGCCAGCCTTGAAGGGGGGCACTATGGCTACACCTTC. This codes for CASLEGGHYGYTF. The chain recombines TRBV2 with TRBJ1-2; weak D call: TRBD1 (6 bases). The CDR3 runs to 13 residues. Trimming pared 8 bases from V and 3 bases from J, leaving 13 bases between. Germline assignment: CDR1 SNHLY and CDR2 FYNNEI.